These 14 T cell receptor beta chains share one sample of origin, sequenced in a study of control samples from healthy donors and cancer patients. Sequencing was performed with immunoSEQ multiplex PCR; in TCRdb, only in-frame clones are kept and a portion is missing. The table includes about 120,000 clones, around 90% detected once. Sequenced: blood. The receptor source for this set is a woman between 65 and 79 years old in good health.

This chain joins TRBV27 and TRBJ2-7; D possibly corresponds to TRBD2 (6 bases). V was cut by 10 bases and J by 0 bases, with 10 bases left in between. This CDR3 has 12 residues. The germline CDR1 and CDR2 sequences are MNHEY and SMNVEV (reference sequence). CDR3 in amino acids: CATRTISYEQYF. DNA for the CDR3: TGTGCCACCAGGACTATCTCCTACGAGCAGTACTTC.

The gene calls are TRBV5-1 and TRBJ1-6; 8 nucleotides agree with TRBD1. Trimming took 4 bases from V and 7 from J; bases not matched to a gene: 7. The CDR3 consists of 15 residues. Germline V gene sequence: CDR1 SGHRS, CDR2 YFSETQ. The CDR3: CASSPGQVGNSPLHF. The CDR3 bases are TGCGCCAGCAGCCCGGGACAGGTGGGGAATTCACCCCTCCACTTT.

Concerning this clone itself: The same CDR3 can be traced to other DNA sequences in this sample. This chain links TRBV12-3 or TRBV12-4 with TRBJ2-7; D gene unclear. The CDR3 sequence is 13 residues long. V lost 3 bases to trimming and J lost 2 bases, with 8 bases between them. CDR3 sequence: CASSFGQTYEQYF. DNA for the CDR3: TGTGCCAGCAGTTTTGGCCAGACCTACGAGCAGTACTTC.

The chain couples TRBV19 to TRBJ1-4, with D hard to call. Trimming shortened V by 7 bases and J by 1 base, and 10 bases separated the two germline ends. Germline V gene sequence: CDR1 LNHDA, CDR2 SQIVND (reference sequence). The length of the CDR3 is 14 residues. In DNA form, the CDR3 reads TGTGCCAGTACCAAACAGATAACTAATGAAAAACTGTTTTTT. It specifies CASTKQITNEKLFF.

The V gene is TRBV19, the J gene TRBJ2-7; D gene uncertain. This CDR3 spans 14 amino acids. V was trimmed by 5 bases and J by 1 base, leaving 12 bases between them. The germline gives CDR1 LNHDA, CDR2 SQIVND (reference sequence). CDR3 loop: CASSQDGRSYEQYF. In nucleotides, the CDR3 is TGTGCCAGTAGTCAGGACGGAAGATCCTACGAGCAGTACTTC.

The V and J genes are TRBV27 and TRBJ1-6; 9 bases map to TRBD1. This CDR3 spans 14 amino acids. The V and J ends lost 5 bases and 10 bases, in that order; junction bases with no gene match: 6. Germline V gives CDR1 MNHEY, CDR2 SMNVEV (reference sequence). CDR3 loop: CASSAGTGRSPLHF. The CDR3, as DNA: TGTGCCAGCAGTGCCGGGACAGGGAGATCACCCCTCCACTTT.

The chain combines TRBV6-5 with TRBJ1-1; 8 bases agree with TRBD1. The CDR3 covers 14 residues. From germline, CDR1 is MNHEY and CDR2 SVGAGI. With V trimmed by 6 bases and J by 4 bases, 7 bases remained unmatched. CDR3 amino acids: CASRPQGAGTEAFF. DNA of the CDR3: TGTGCCAGCAGACCCCAGGGGGCTGGCACTGAAGCTTTCTTT.

This sequence joins TRBV5-1 and TRBJ1-1, with D maybe TRBD1 (5 bases). Per the germline V gene, CDR1 is SGHRS and CDR2 is YFSETQ. The CDR3 has 14 amino acids. Trimming removed 9 bases from V and 1 base from J, with 16 bases in between. The CDR3 sequence is CATTGGTGNTEAFF. As DNA, the CDR3 is TGCGCCACCACCGGAGGGACCGGGAACACTGAAGCTTTCTTT. Full variable domain (rest looked up from reference TRBV5-1 and TRBJ1-1): KAGVTQTPRYLIKTRGQQVTLSCSPISGHRSVSWYQQTPGQGLQFLFEYFSETQRNKGNFPGRFSGRQFSNSRSEMNVSTLELGDSALYLCATTGGTGNTEAFFGQGTRLTVV.

The chain combines TRBV11-2 with TRBJ1-2, with D hard to call. The ends were cut back, 1 base at V and 0 bases at J, with 9 bases in the middle. This CDR3 spans 15 amino acids. Per the germline V gene, CDR1 is SGHAT and CDR2 is FQNNGV. The CDR3 reads CASSLGWETNYGYTF. For the CDR3, the DNA is TGTGCCAGCAGCTTAGGGTGGGAAACTAACTATGGCTACACCTTC.

This clone showed up just a few times. The chain uses TRBV19 and TRBJ1-2; no clear D gene. The germline V gene has CDR1 LNHDA and CDR2 SQIVND (reference sequence). This CDR3 is 14 amino acids long. Trimming removed 6 bases from V and 4 bases from J, with 15 bases in between. CDR3 residues: CASRDEKVGYGYTF. The CDR3, as DNA: TGTGCCAGTAGAGACGAGAAAGTTGGCTATGGCTACACCTTC.

This rearrangement joins TRBV4-3 to TRBJ2-3, with TRBD2 as a possible D gene (5 bases). Germline values: CDR1 LGHNA, CDR2 YSLEER. The V gene lost 4 bases and the J gene lost 6 bases, with 11 bases spanning the gap. CDR3 length: 13 residues. The CDR3 DNA reads as TGCGCCAGCAGCCCGAGGGATTGGGATACGCAGTATTTT. This sequence encodes CASSPRDWDTQYF.

J is TRBJ1-1 and V is TRBV5-6; a weak D match, TRBD1 (5 bases). CDR1 and CDR2 from the germline V gene are SGHDT and YYEEEE. There are 16 residues in the CDR3. V lost 0 bases and J lost 4, with 16 bases in between. The CDR3 spells CASSLVGQALGTEAFF. The DNA of the CDR3 is TGTGCCAGCAGCTTGGTGGGGCAGGCGCTTGGCACTGAAGCTTTCTTT.

This chain uses TRBV5-1 with TRBJ1-3, with D uncertain. V lost 0 bases and J 0 bases, leaving 10 bases between the germline ends. CDR3 length: 16 residues. Per the germline V gene, CDR1 is SGHRS and CDR2 is YFSETQ. As DNA, the CDR3 is TGCGCCAGCAGCTTGGGTCAAGGTGACTCTGGAAACACCATATATTTT. It codes for CASSLGQGDSGNTIYF.

The J gene is TRBJ2-2, the V gene TRBV3-1 (or the pseudogene TRBV3-2), with D perhaps matching TRBD2 (5 bases). Germline-derived CDR1 and CDR2 are LGHDT and YNNKEL (reference sequence). The CDR3 has 15 amino acids. The V end was cut by 5 bases, the J end by 2 bases, with 12 bases between. The CDR3 region is CASSSRSGNTGELFF. CDR3 bases: TGTGCCAGCAGCTCCAGAAGCGGAAACACCGGGGAGCTGTTTTTT.